Listed below are T cell receptor beta chains from one sample, sequenced in a study of cytomegalovirus exposure and HLA in healthy donors. The method was immunoSEQ multiplex PCR; TCRdb's version includes in-frame clones alone and lacks a portion of them. The sample contains some 120,000 clones, around 84% of which appear only once. The sample consisted of PBMCs. All receptors come from a man between 18 and 35 years old in good health and CMV-seronegative. CDR3s include the opening cysteine and the closing phenylalanine or tryptophan. A D gene is named only where the DNA matches it firmly. Some rows have no size entry. The others give once, few or many, or a class for an expanded clone.

d_gene	v_gene	abundance	j_gene	CDR3nt	CDR3aa
TRBD1	TRBV5-6	NA	TRBJ1-2	TGTGCCAGCAGCCCGGGACAGGGGGCAGGCTACACCTTC	CASSPGQGAGYTF
TRBD1	TRBV27	NA	TRBJ1-2	TGTGCCAGCAGTTCCGGACAGGGTGATGGCTACACCTTC	CASSSGQGDGYTF
TRBD1	TRBV27	once	TRBJ1-1	TGTGCCAGCAGTCCATCGACAGGGGGCTACACTGAAGCTTTCTTT	CASSPSTGGYTEAFF
NA	TRBV5-1	NA	TRBJ2-1	TGCGCCAGCAGCTTAGGGGGGAGGGATGAGCAGTTCTTC	CASSLGGRDEQFF
NA	TRBV12-5	NA	TRBJ1-3	TGTGCTAGTGGTTTGATCCCTACTGAAGGAAACACCATATATTTT	CASGLIPTEGNTIYF
TRBD2	TRBV7-9	NA	TRBJ2-6	TGTGCCAGCAGCTCCCCGACGGGGGGGCTAATATCTGGGGCCAACGTCCTGACTTTC	CASSSPTGGLISGANVLTF
NA	TRBV19	NA	TRBJ2-2	TGTGCCAGTAAGGGGGGGTGGGCAGCGAACACCGGGGAGCTGTTTTTT	CASKGGWAANTGELFF
TRBD1	TRBV7-6	few	TRBJ2-7	TGTGCCAGCAGCTTAATTGGGACAGGCGGAACCTACGAGCAGTACTTC	CASSLIGTGGTYEQYF
TRBD1	TRBV29-1	NA	TRBJ1-1	TGCAGCGTTGAAAGGGGGCTAGCGAACACTGAAGCTTTCTTT	CSVERGLANTEAFF
NA	TRBV15	NA	TRBJ1-5	TGTGCCACCAGCGGATATATAGGGGTCAATCAGCCCCAGCATTTT	CATSGYIGVNQPQHF
NA	TRBV28	once	TRBJ1-5	TGTGCCAGCAGTTCCCCAAATCAGCCCCAGCATTTT	CASSSPNQPQHF
NA	TRBV10-3	NA	TRBJ1-1	TGTGCCATCAGGGAGGGCGGGTACACTGAAGCTTTCTTT	CAIREGGYTEAFF
TRBD1	TRBV10-2	NA	TRBJ2-3	TGCGCCAGCAGTTTCGACAGGGGCACGCAGTATTTT	CASSFDRGTQYF
TRBD1	TRBV5-6	NA	TRBJ1-2	TGTGCCAGCAGCTGGAGACAGGGAAGATCTAACTATGGCTACACCTTC	CASSWRQGRSNYGYTF
TRBD1	TRBV7-9	few	TRBJ1-1	TGTTCCAGCAGCCCGGACAGGGCGAACACTGAAGCTTTCTTT	CSSSPDRANTEAFF
NA	TRBV7-2	NA	TRBJ1-4	TGTGCCAGCAGCTTAGGTATTCGACAGGATACGTTTTTT	CASSLGIRQDTFF
TRBD1	TRBV19	few	TRBJ1-2	TGTGCCAGTAGTATAGGCACAGCAGTCCCCGGACAGGGGATTTATGGCTACACCTTC	CASSIGTAVPGQGIYGYTF
TRBD2	TRBV7-6	few	TRBJ2-3	TGTGCCAGCAGCTTAGCCTTTGGACTAGCCCCCACAGATACGCAGTATTTT	CASSLAFGLAPTDTQYF
NA	TRBV7-8	NA	TRBJ1-1	TGTGCCAGCAGCTCGCAGGCCTCTTGGGCCCAAGCTTTCTTT	CASSSQASWAQAFF
TRBD2	TRBV27	few	TRBJ2-2	TGTGCCAGCAGTTTATCGATACTAGCGGGGGGGCCGGGCGGGGAGCTGTTTTTT	CASSLSILAGGPGGELFF
NA	TRBV7-6	once	TRBJ2-5	TGTGCCAGCAGCTCTCCCCTAGACTCCCAAGAGACCCAGTACTTC	CASSSPLDSQETQYF
TRBD1	TRBV28	NA	TRBJ1-2	TGTGCCAGCACCCTAGGGACAGGGGACTATGGCTACACCTTC	CASTLGTGDYGYTF
TRBD2	TRBV19	NA	TRBJ2-7	TGTGCCAGTAGTATCTCCGGACTAGCGGGGCGGCTCTCCTACGAGCAGTACTTC	CASSISGLAGRLSYEQYF
NA	TRBV10-3	NA	TRBJ2-2	TGTGCCATCAGCTACAGGGAGCCCGGGGAGCTGTTTTTT	CAISYREPGELFF
TRBD1	TRBV7-2	NA	TRBJ1-4	TGTGCCAGCAGCACATGGACAGGGAGGGACGTTACGAATGAAAAACTGTTTTTT	CASSTWTGRDVTNEKLFF
TRBD1	TRBV2	NA	TRBJ1-5	TGTGCCAGCAGTAGGACAGGGGGCTTTTTTCAGCCCCAGCATTTT	CASSRTGGFFQPQHF
NA	TRBV14	NA	TRBJ1-1	TGTGCCAGCAGCCAAGCCCGAGGGTGGTCCACTGAAGCTTTCTTT	CASSQARGWSTEAFF
NA	TRBV6-7	NA	TRBJ2-3	TGTGCCAGTCTACGGGAGGGGGCTAGCACAGATACGCAGTATTTT	CASLREGASTDTQYF
NA	TRBV7-9	NA	TRBJ2-5	TGTGCCAGCAGCTTATCAGGGTTGGTTTTGGAAGAGACCCAGTACTTC	CASSLSGLVLEETQYF
TRBD1	TRBV18	few	TRBJ1-1	TGTGCCAGCTCTTCCGGGACAGGGGTAGGGGCTGAAGCTTTCTTT	CASSSGTGVGAEAFF
NA	TRBV7-3	NA	TRBJ2-3	TGTGCCAGCAGCCAAGACCCCGGACTTATTCACACAGATACGCAGTATTTT	CASSQDPGLIHTDTQYF
TRBD2	TRBV6-1	once	TRBJ2-1	TGTGCCAGCAGTGAAGCGGTTAGCGGGGGGGCCATTCGAAATGAGCAGTTCTTC	CASSEAVSGGAIRNEQFF
NA	TRBV9	NA	TRBJ1-1	TGTGCCAGCAGCGTAGGTTCGGGATCCACTGAAGCTTTCTTT	CASSVGSGSTEAFF
TRBD1	TRBV5-1	once	TRBJ1-1	TGCGCCAGCAGCCTGTGGACAGGCGGAACTGAAGCTTTCTTT	CASSLWTGGTEAFF
TRBD2	TRBV4-2	NA	TRBJ2-7	TGTGCCAGCAGCCAACGAAGCGGGATCGAGCAGTACTTC	CASSQRSGIEQYF
TRBD1	TRBV2	NA	TRBJ1-5	TGTGCCAGCAGCTTTGGACAGGGGGCCAATCAGCCCCAGCATTTT	CASSFGQGANQPQHF
NA	TRBV4-1	NA	TRBJ1-2	TGCGCCAGCAGCCAAGATCTGGGGGGGAGAAACTATGGCTACACCTTC	CASSQDLGGRNYGYTF
TRBD1	TRBV19	NA	TRBJ1-1	TGTGCCAGTAGTCCCTGGGACAGCGTGAGGGAGGCTTTCTTT	CASSPWDSVREAFF
TRBD1	TRBV7-2	NA	TRBJ1-6	TGTGCCAGCAGCTTCGCCGGACAGGCTGGGCGGTCACCCCTCCACTTT	CASSFAGQAGRSPLHF
TRBD1	TRBV9	NA	TRBJ2-7	TGTGCCAGCAGCGTGCAGGGGGCCTACGAGCAGTACTTC	CASSVQGAYEQYF
TRBD1	TRBV9	NA	TRBJ2-7	TGTGCCAGCAGCGTAGGGGACAGGGCCTACGAGCAGTACTTC	CASSVGDRAYEQYF
TRBD2	TRBV10-3	NA	TRBJ2-5	TGTGCCATCGGACTAGCGGGGGGGCTTGAGGAGACCCAGTACTTC	CAIGLAGGLEETQYF
NA	TRBV7-9	NA	TRBJ1-2	TGTGCCAGCAGCTCGCAAGGAGGCCGCCTTAACTATGGCTACACCTTC	CASSSQGGRLNYGYTF
TRBD2	TRBV7-6	NA	TRBJ2-5	TGTGCCAGCAGCTTAGTCGCGGCGGGGGGGCTCGAGACCCAGTACTTC	CASSLVAAGGLETQYF
TRBD2	TRBV9	NA	TRBJ2-3	TGTGCCAGCAGTGCACTTAGCGGGGGGGCCTCAGATACGCAGTATTTT	CASSALSGGASDTQYF
NA	TRBV7-8	NA	TRBJ1-1	TGTGCCAGCAGCCCGAGACCGGGTCTTAACACTGAAGCTTTCTTT	CASSPRPGLNTEAFF
NA	TRBV6-4	NA	TRBJ2-2	TGTGCCAGCAGTGGGACAGACACCGGGGAGCTGTTTTTT	CASSGTDTGELFF